This T cell receptor beta chain was captured by sequencing in a study of T cell responses to AZD1222 COVID-19 vaccine. Study-level points and caveats: Unmutated regions of variants are reportedly targeted by nearly half of spike-specific TCRs. In a largely white British group with more females than males, clonal diversity was possibly underestimated. Researchers took repertoire samples only after the peak T cell response had come. Spike-specific TCR breadth and depth went up after people got two AZD1222 doses.

Some clones are missing from TCRdb's copy, which holds only in-frame ones; the method was immunoSEQ multiplex PCR. The data contain 140,000 to 150,000 clones, roughly 92% of them seen just once; the ten biggest clones take up under 6.5%. Germline assignment: CDR1 LNHDA and CDR2 SQIVND (reference sequence). Trimming at V came to 5 bases and at J to 2 bases, leaving 7 bases not matched to a gene. The CDR3 runs 16 residues. Regarding this clone: The target antigen is unknown.

The source was peripheral blood, collected on day 0 of AZD1222 vaccination. V and J are TRBV19 and TRBJ2-3, with TRBD1 matching over 10 bases. This sequence originates from an adult in good health. CDR3 region: CASSGVGTGDTDTQYF. CDR3 nucleotide sequence: TGTGCCAGTAGTGGAGTCGGGACAGGGGACACAGATACGCAGTATTTT.